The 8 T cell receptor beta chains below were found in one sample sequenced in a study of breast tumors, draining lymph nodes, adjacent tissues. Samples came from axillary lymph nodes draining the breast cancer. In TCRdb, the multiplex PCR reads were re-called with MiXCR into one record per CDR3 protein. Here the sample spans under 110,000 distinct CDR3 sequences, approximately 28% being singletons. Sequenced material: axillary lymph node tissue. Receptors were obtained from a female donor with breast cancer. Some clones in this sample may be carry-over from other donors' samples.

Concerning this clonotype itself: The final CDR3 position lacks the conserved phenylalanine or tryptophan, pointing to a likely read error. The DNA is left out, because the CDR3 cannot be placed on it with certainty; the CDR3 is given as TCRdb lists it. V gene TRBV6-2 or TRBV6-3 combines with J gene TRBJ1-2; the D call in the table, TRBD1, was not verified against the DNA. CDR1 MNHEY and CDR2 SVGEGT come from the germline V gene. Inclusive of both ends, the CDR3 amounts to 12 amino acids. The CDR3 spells CASNRRGDGCTL.

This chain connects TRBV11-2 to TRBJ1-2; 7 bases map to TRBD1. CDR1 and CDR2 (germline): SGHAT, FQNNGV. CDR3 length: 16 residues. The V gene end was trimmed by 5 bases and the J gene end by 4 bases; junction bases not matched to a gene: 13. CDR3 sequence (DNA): TGTGCCAGCAGCCAAGACGCTACAGGGGCTAGCTATGGCTACACCTTC. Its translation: CASSQDATGASYGYTF.

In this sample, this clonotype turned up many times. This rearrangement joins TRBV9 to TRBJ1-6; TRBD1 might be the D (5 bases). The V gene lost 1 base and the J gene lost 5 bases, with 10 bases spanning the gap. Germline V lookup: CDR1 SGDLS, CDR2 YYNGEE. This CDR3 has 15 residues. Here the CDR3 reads CASSVSTANNSPLHF. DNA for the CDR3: TGTGCCAGCAGCGTATCGACAGCGAATAATTCACCCCTCCACTTT.

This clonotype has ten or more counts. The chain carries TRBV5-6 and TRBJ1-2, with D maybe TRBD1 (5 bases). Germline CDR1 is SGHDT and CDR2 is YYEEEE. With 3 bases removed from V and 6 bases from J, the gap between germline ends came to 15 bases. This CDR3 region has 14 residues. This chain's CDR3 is CASSSWPGYNGYTF. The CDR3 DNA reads TGTGCCAGCAGCTCTTGGCCAGGGTATAATGGCTACACCTTC. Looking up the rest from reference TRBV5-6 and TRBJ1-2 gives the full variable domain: DAGVTQSPTHLIKTRGQQVTLRCSPKSGHDTVSWYQQALGQGPQFIFQYYEEEERQRGNFPDRFSGHQFPNYSSELNVNALLLGDSALYLCASSSWPGYNGYTFGSGTRLTVV.

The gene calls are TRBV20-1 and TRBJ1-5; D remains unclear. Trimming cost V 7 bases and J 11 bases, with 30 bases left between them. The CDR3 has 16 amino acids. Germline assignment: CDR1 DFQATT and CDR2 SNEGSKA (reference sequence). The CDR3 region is CSVGLVLGEARETQHF. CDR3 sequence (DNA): TGCAGTGTTGGACTAGTGCTTGGTGAAGCGCGAGAGACCCAGCATTTT.

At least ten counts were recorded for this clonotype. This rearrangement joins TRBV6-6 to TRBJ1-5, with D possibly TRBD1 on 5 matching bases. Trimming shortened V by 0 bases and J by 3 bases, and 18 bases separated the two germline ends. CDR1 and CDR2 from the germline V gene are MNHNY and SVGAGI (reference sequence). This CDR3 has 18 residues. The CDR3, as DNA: TGTGCCAGCAGTTACTCGGGCGGGGCGGGGCTTTACAATCAGCCCCAGCATTTT. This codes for CASSYSGGAGLYNQPQHF.

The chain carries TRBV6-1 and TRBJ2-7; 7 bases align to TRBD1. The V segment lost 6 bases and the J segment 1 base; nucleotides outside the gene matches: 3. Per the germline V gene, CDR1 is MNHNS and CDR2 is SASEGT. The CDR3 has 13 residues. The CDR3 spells CASRDRHSYEQYF. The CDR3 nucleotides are TGTGCCAGCAGGGACAGGCATTCCTACGAGCAGTACTTC.

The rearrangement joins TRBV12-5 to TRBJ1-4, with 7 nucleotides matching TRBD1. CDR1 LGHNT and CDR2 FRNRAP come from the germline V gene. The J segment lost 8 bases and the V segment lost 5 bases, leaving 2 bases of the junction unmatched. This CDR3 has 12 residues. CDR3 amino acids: CASGPTGEKLFF. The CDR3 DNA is TGTGCTAGTGGTCCGACAGGGGAAAAACTGTTTTTT.